A single sample is the source of the 4 T cell receptor beta chains below, sequenced in a study of technical replicates of blood from a handful of donors. Here immunoSEQ multiplex PCR was the method, and the copy in TCRdb shows in-frame clones only, minus some. The sample consists of 40,000 to 60,000 clones, around nine tenths of them appearing once. Input material: PBMCs. The receptors here all came from a human donor in good health. Some clones in this sample may be carry-over from other donors' samples.

The chain carries TRBV19 and TRBJ1-5; D unresolved. Germline V gene data show CDR1 as LNHDA and CDR2 as SQIVND (reference sequence). Trimming took off 3 bases at V and 2 bases at J, with 11 bases between the two ends. The CDR3 is 15 residues long. For the CDR3, the DNA is TGTGCCAGTAGTATGCGGGGTAGCGGCAATCAGCCCCAGCATTTT. Translated, it gives CASSMRGSGNQPQHF.

This chain connects TRBV2 to TRBJ1-2; D is perhaps TRBD1 (6 bases). Looked up from germline, CDR1 is SNHLY and CDR2 is FYNNEI. The CDR3 covers 13 residues. The germline V and J ends were trimmed by 4 bases and 5 bases, with 11 bases remaining between them. This chain's CDR3 is CASSASTGYGYTF. The CDR3 DNA follows: TGTGCCAGCAGTGCATCGACAGGATATGGCTACACCTTC.

CDR3 loop: CASSLYRGNQPQHF. The CDR3 nucleotides read TGTGCCAGCAGTCTGTACAGGGGGAATCAGCCCCAGCATTTT. The chain carries TRBV28 and TRBJ1-5; 8 bases agree with TRBD1. The CDR3 has 14 amino acids. The junction had 4 bases not matched to a gene; V was cut back by 5 bases and J by 4 bases. The germline V gene encodes CDR1 MDHEN and CDR2 SYDVKM.

The gene calls are TRBV21-1 and TRBJ2-5; the table's D gene call, TRBD1, was not cross checked with the DNA. TRBV21-1 is given as a pseudogene. The CDR3 consists of 14 residues. The CDR3 reads CASSKDRAWETQYF. CDR3 coding DNA: TGTGCCAGCAGCAAGGACAGGGCCTGGGAGACCCAGTACTTC.